Listed below are T cell receptor beta chains from one sample, sequenced in a study of OX40 agonist ivuxolimab in advanced cancers. Clones were read by immunoSEQ multiplex PCR, and TCRdb kept only the in-frame ones, dropping some. The sample records tens of thousands of clones, roughly nine tenths being singletons. The starting material was CD4+ or CD8+ T cells sorted from blood, obtained in a trial of the OX40 agonist ivuxolimab. Receptor source: an adult with an advanced solid tumor such as melanoma, head and neck, liver or kidney cancer. CDR3s include the opening cysteine and the closing phenylalanine or tryptophan. A D gene is named only where the DNA matches it firmly. A row's size may be missing; if present it is once, few, many or a size class.

clone_size j_call d_call v_call cdr3_nt cdr3_aa
few TRBJ1-5 TRBD1 TRBV2 TGTGCCAGCAGCGGGACAGGGGTGGGCCAGCCCCAGCATTTT CASSGTGVGQPQHF
. TRBJ1-2 . TRBV10-3 TGTGCCATCAGTGCCGGGACGAAGGACGCTGGCTACACCTTC CAISAGTKDAGYTF
. TRBJ2-5 . TRBV11-3 TGTGCCAGCAGCCCTATGGACGGAGAAGAGACCCAGTACTTC CASSPMDGEETQYF
. TRBJ1-1 . TRBV11-3 TGTGCCAGCAGGGGGTGGGGGGAGTCTGAAGCTTTCTTT CASRGWGESEAFF
. TRBJ1-4 . TRBV7-9 TGTGCCAGCAGCTCGAGTGGGGGGCCTTACAATGAAAAACTGTTTTTT CASSSSGGPYNEKLFF
. TRBJ1-2 TRBD1 TRBV4-3 TGCGCCAGCAGCCAAACAGGGGTTGACTATGGCTACACCTTC CASSQTGVDYGYTF
. TRBJ1-2 . TRBV10-3 TGTGCCATCGGGGGGCGCACTGACTATGGCTACACCTTC CAIGGRTDYGYTF
. TRBJ2-1 . TRBV7-9 TGTGCCAGCAGCTTAGCGTTGAGGTACAATGAGCAGTTCTTC CASSLALRYNEQFF
. TRBJ1-5 . TRBV18 TGTGCCAGCTCACCGTGGGGGGTGGAACAGCCCCAGCATTTT CASSPWGVEQPQHF
. TRBJ2-3 . TRBV6-5 TGTGCCAGCAGTTACTGCCTAGTGTTAACAGATACGCAGTATTTT CASSYCLVLTDTQYF
. TRBJ1-5 TRBD1 TRBV7-8 TGTGCCAGCAGCTTAGTAAGGGACAGTAATCAGCCCCAGCATTTT CASSLVRDSNQPQHF
. TRBJ2-1 . TRBV7-2 TGTGCCAGCAGCTTCTGGACGGATAACAATGAGCAGTTCTTC CASSFWTDNNEQFF
. TRBJ1-1 . TRBV28 TGTGCCACCTACCGTATCGGGAATGAAGCTTTCTTT CATYRIGNEAFF
few TRBJ2-1 . TRBV5-4 TGTGCCAGCAGCTTGCGTCTCGGCGTAGGGGAGCAGTTCTTC CASSLRLGVGEQFF
. TRBJ1-1 . TRBV7-2 TGTGCCAGCAGCCTGACAGGTGCCACTGAAGCTTTCTTT CASSLTGATEAFF
. TRBJ1-1 . TRBV7-8 TGTGCCAGCAGCTCTCACAGCGTACCGAGGGTGAACACTGAAGCTTTCTTT CASSSHSVPRVNTEAFF
. TRBJ2-3 . TRBV4-3 TGCGCCAGCAGCCGTGATTCCGTATATGGGGATACGCAGTATTTT CASSRDSVYGDTQYF
. TRBJ2-3 TRBD2 TRBV4-2 TGTGCCAGCAGCCAAGGAGCGGGGGGAATCGATACGCAGTATTTT CASSQGAGGIDTQYF
. TRBJ2-1 . TRBV5-1 TGCGCCAGCAGCGGTGGGGGGCAGGGAAATGAGCAGTTCTTC CASSGGGQGNEQFF
. TRBJ2-2 . TRBV14 TGTGCCAGCAGCCAATGGCAAAACACCGGGGAGCTGTTTTTT CASSQWQNTGELFF
few TRBJ1-5 TRBD1 TRBV7-2 TGTGCCAGCAGCCCACAGGGGAATCAGCCCCAGCATTTT CASSPQGNQPQHF
. TRBJ2-3 . TRBV19 TGTGCCAGTAGGACAGGACTAGACGGGGATACGCAGTATTTT CASRTGLDGDTQYF